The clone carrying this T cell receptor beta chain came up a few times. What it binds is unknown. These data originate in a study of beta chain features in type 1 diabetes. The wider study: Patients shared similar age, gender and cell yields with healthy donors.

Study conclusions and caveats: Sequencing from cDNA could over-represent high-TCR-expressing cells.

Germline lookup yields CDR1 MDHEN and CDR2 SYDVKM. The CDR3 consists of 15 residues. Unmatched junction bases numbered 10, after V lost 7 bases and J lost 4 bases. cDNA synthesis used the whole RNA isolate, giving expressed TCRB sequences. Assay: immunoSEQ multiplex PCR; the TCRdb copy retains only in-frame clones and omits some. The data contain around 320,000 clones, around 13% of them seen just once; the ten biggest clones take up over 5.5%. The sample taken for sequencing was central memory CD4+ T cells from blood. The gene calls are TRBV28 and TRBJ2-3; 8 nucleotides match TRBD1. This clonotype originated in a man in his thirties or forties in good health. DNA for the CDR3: TGTGCCAGCACGGCGCGACAGGGGTTTTCAGATACGCAGTATTTT. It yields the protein CASTARQGFSDTQYF.